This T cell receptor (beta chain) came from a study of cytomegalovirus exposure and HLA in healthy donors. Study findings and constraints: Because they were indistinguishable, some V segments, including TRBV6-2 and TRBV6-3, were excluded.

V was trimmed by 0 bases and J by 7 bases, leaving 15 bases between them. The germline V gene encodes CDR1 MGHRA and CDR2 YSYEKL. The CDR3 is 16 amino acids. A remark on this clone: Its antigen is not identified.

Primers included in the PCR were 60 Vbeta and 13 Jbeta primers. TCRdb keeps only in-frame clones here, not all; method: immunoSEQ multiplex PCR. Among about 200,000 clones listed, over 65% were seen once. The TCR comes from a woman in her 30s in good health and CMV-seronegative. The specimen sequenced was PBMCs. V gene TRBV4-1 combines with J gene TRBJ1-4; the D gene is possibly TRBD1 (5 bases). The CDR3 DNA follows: TGCGCCAGCAGCCAAGATTTGGGGGGATGGGGTGAAAAACTGTTTTTT. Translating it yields CASSQDLGGWGEKLFF.